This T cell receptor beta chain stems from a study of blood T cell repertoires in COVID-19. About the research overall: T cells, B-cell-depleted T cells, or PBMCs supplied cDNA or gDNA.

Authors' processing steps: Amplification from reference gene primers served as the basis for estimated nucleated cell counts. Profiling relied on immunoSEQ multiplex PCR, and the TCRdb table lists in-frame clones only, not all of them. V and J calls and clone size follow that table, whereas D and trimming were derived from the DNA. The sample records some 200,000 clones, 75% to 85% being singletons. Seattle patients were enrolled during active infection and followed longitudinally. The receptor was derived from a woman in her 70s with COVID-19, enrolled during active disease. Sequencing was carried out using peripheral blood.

The chain's CDR3 is CASSQDRASMAYNEQFF. CDR3 nucleotides: TGTGCCAGCAGCCAAGATAGAGCGTCTATGGCCTACAATGAGCAGTTCTTC. The gene calls are TRBV3-1 (or the pseudogene TRBV3-2) and TRBJ2-1; unclear D gene. Deletions cut 0 bases from V and 2 bases from J, with 14 bases between. The germline V gene encodes CDR1 LGHDT and CDR2 YNNKEL (reference sequence). There are 17 residues in the CDR3.